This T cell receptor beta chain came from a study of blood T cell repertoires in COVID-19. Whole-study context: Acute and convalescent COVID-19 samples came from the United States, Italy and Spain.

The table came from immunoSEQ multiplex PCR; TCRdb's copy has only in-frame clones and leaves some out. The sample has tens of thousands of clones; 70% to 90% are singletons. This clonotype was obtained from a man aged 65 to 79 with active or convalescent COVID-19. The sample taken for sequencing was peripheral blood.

CDR3 in amino acids: CASSLRTGVGGNQPQHF. DNA of the CDR3: TGTGCCAGCAGCTTGAGGACAGGGGTGGGGGGCAATCAGCCCCAGCATTTT. The chain employs TRBV5-8 and TRBJ1-5; 9 nucleotides line up with TRBD1. The germline V gene has CDR1 SGHTS and CDR2 YDEGEE. The CDR3 totals 17 residues. V lost 1 base, J lost 2 bases, and 7 bases stayed unmatched.